This section outlines one T cell receptor beta chain sequence together with its context. Its antigen is as yet unknown. This sample stems from a study of vaccination and CD4 T cells after COVID-19. Overall study context: There were two doses of either BNT162b2 or mRNA-1273 vaccine given to participants. Post-vaccine specimens were obtained a median around 79 days after dose two (range 14 to 241).

Sequencing of the DNA from cultured CD4+ T cells was carried out with the Oncomine TCR Beta short-read assay. After culture, CD4+ T cells served as the source for genomic DNA extraction. TCRdb passed the PCR reads through MiXCR, listing each CDR3 protein once. The repertoire holds around 15,000 distinct CDR3 sequences, with approximately 81% as singletons. Regarding treatment: approximately 10-day PBMC culture with coronavirus spike peptide pools or control peptides (ViraFEST assay). ViraFEST enlarged antigen-specific T cell populations with peptide pools and afterwards sequenced TCRs. This CDR3 has 17 residues. V lost 4 bases to trimming and J lost 1 base, with 16 bases between them. Germline-derived CDR1 and CDR2 are SGHNT and YENEEA.

This specimen was CD4+ T cells from blood, cultured in vitro, taken after SARS-CoV-2 vaccination. The clonotype comes from a human donor who received a COVID-19 vaccine. J is TRBJ2-2 and V is TRBV11-3, with D possibly TRBD2 on 5 matching bases. This CDR3 reads CASSWTVPQVNTGELFF. CDR3 nucleotide sequence: TGTGCCAGCAGCTGGACTGTACCCCAGGTGAACACCGGGGAGCTGTTTTTT.